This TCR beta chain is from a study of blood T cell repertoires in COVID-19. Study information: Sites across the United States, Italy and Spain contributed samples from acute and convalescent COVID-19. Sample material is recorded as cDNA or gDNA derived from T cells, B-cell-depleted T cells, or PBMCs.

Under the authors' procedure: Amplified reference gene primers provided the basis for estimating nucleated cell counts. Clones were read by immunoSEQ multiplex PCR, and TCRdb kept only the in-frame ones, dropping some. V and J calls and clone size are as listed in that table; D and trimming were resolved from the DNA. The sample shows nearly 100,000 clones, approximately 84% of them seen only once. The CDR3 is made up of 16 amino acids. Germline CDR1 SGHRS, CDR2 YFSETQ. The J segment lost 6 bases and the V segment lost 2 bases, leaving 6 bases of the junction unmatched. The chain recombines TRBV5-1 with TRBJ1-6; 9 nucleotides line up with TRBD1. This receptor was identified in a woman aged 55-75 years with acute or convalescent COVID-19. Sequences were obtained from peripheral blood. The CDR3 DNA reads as TGCGCCAGCAGCTTCCTCGGGACAGGGCTTAATTCACCCCTCCACTTT. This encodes CASSFLGTGLNSPLHF.